What follows are 14 T cell receptor beta chains derived from one specimen sequenced in a study of naive CD8 T cells in extremely preterm neonates. Study conclusions and caveats: Compared with older groups, preterm CDR3s were shorter, with fewer N additions and less trimming.

The antigens these receptors bind are not known. Extremely preterm deliveries at about 22-27 weeks of gestation provided the preterm samples. Sequencing used immunoSEQ multiplex PCR; TCRdb keeps in-frame clones, though not all of them. The sample includes roughly 5,200 clones, 90% to 95% of them seen just once. The sample comprised naive CD8+ T cells from cord blood. The receptors here all came from a boy who was born preterm.

The chain combines TRBV6-1 with TRBJ2-2; no clear D gene. V lost 1 base to trimming and J lost 2 bases, with 8 bases between them. The CDR3 is 15 residues long. Germline V gene data show CDR1 as MNHNS and CDR2 as SASEGT. CDR3 region: CASSEDNYNTGELFF. Written as DNA, the CDR3 is TGTGCCAGCAGTGAAGACAATTATAACACCGGGGAGCTGTTTTTT.

V and J are TRBV7-2 and TRBJ1-2, with D unresolved. Germline V gives CDR1 SGHTA, CDR2 FQGNSA. CDR3 length equals 11 residues. Trimming took 1 base from V and 7 from J, leaving 4 bases between them. The CDR3 reads CASSLGGGYTF. The CDR3 DNA follows: TGTGCCAGCAGCTTAGGGGGTGGCTACACCTTC.

The chain couples TRBV27 to TRBJ1-2, with no clear D. There are 13 residues in the CDR3. Trimming removed 1 base from V and 2 bases from J, with 5 bases in between. CDR1 is MNHEY, CDR2 SMNVEV, per germline (reference sequence). DNA for the CDR3: TGTGCCAGCAGTTTATACAAAAACTATGGCTACACCTTC. It specifies CASSLYKNYGYTF.

The gene calls are TRBV4-3 and TRBJ2-4; TRBD2 agrees at 11 bases. V lost 5 bases and J lost 0; bases outside the gene matches: 6. This CDR3 has 17 residues. In germline, CDR1 is LGHNA, CDR2 YSLEER. The CDR3 reads CASSLGLAELAKNIQYF. CDR3 bases: TGCGCCAGCAGCTTGGGACTAGCGGAGCTAGCCAAAAACATTCAGTACTTC.

V gene TRBV10-1 combines with J gene TRBJ2-3, with TRBD2 identical over 11 bases. After removal of 4 bases from V and 0 bases from J, the junction contained 0 bases not matched to a gene. Germline V lookup: CDR1 WNHNN, CDR2 SYGVQD (reference sequence). The CDR3 is 15 residues long. The CDR3 sequence: CASSGTSGSTDTQYF. Here the CDR3 DNA reads TGCGCCAGCAGTGGGACTAGCGGGAGCACAGATACGCAGTATTTT.

This clone is a singleton in its sample. V is TRBV28 and J is TRBJ2-3, with 9 bases aligning to TRBD1. Trimming removed 2 bases from V and 4 bases from J; junction bases left unmatched: 7. Per the germline V gene, CDR1 is MDHEN and CDR2 is SYDVKM. The CDR3 covers 16 residues. This chain's CDR3 is CASSLPLQGAADTQYF. In nucleotides, the CDR3 is TGTGCCAGCAGTTTACCTCTACAGGGGGCTGCAGATACGCAGTATTTT.

CDR3 nucleotide sequence: TGTGCCAGCAGCTTAGAAGCGGGTACAACTAATGAAAAACTGTTTTTT. This encodes CASSLEAGTTNEKLFF. The V gene is TRBV7-2, the J gene TRBJ1-4; D gene ambiguous. V shed 1 base and J shed 0 bases, with 9 bases lying between them. The CDR3 contains 16 residues. Germline CDR1 reads SGHTA; CDR2 reads FQGNSA. The full variable domain, rest sourced from reference TRBV7-2 and TRBJ1-4, is GAGVSQSPSNKVTEKGKDVELRCDPISGHTALYWYRQSLGQGLEFLIYFQGNSAPDKSGLPSDRFSAERTGGSVSTLTIQRTQQEDSAVYLCASSLEAGTTNEKLFFGSGTQLSVL.

The chain employs TRBV29-1 and TRBJ2-2; D remains ambiguous. CDR3 length: 13 amino acids. V lost 3 bases to trimming and J lost 2 bases, with 7 bases between them. From germline, CDR1 is SQVTM and CDR2 ANQGSEA. CDR3 in amino acids: CSVDEGNTGELFF. In DNA, the CDR3 is TGCAGCGTTGACGAAGGTAACACCGGGGAGCTGTTTTTT.

The chain has TRBV6-1 and TRBJ2-7; 10 positions match TRBD1. V was pared by 1 base and J by 4 bases, with 1 base of the junction left unmatched. Per germline, CDR1 MNHNS and CDR2 SASEGT. The CDR3 spans 14 residues. The chain's CDR3 is CASSEGQGAYEQYF. The CDR3 bases are TGTGCCAGCAGTGAAGGACAGGGGGCGTACGAGCAGTACTTC.

The chain combines TRBV21-1 with TRBJ2-1. TRBV21-1 is a pseudogene locus. CDR3 length: 17 residues. This CDR3 is CASSVTGRGSAHNEQFF. The CDR3 region has the DNA TGTGCCAGCAGCGTAACGGGACGAGGTAGCGCCCACAATGAGCAGTTCTTC.

V gene TRBV9 combines with J gene TRBJ1-3, with TRBD1 matching 7 bases. CDR3 size: 13 residues. Germline CDR1 reads SGDLS; CDR2 reads YYNGEE. The trim removed 2 bases at V and 4 bases at J, leaving 0 bases unmatched. CDR3 region: CASSVDRGNTIYF. CDR3 in DNA: TGTGCCAGCAGCGTGGACAGGGGAAACACCATATATTTT.

The chain carries TRBV27 and TRBJ1-1; 7 positions match TRBD1. V dropped 4 bases and J dropped 0; count of bases not matched to a gene: 8. Germline CDR1 and CDR2: MNHEY and SMNVEV (reference sequence). The CDR3 is 16 amino acids. This CDR3 is CASSSDRLRMNTEAFF. As DNA, the CDR3 is TGTGCCAGCAGTTCGGACAGGTTGAGGATGAACACTGAAGCTTTCTTT.

The chain is built from TRBV27 and TRBJ1-2; the D gene is possibly TRBD1 (5 bases). The CDR3 is 13 residues long. The germline V and J ends were trimmed by 2 bases and 2 bases, with 6 bases remaining between them. Germline CDR1 and CDR2: MNHEY and SMNVEV (reference sequence). The CDR3 bases are TGTGCCAGCAGTTTAGGACAAAACTATGGCTACACCTTC. Protein product: CASSLGQNYGYTF.

The chain employs TRBV6-1 and TRBJ2-7, with no clear D. V shed 4 bases and J shed 2 bases, with 0 bases lying between them. Germline lookup yields CDR1 MNHNS and CDR2 SASEGT. This CDR3 has 10 residues. CDR3 amino acids: CASSAYEQYF. The CDR3 DNA follows: TGTGCCAGCAGTGCCTACGAGCAGTACTTC.